One and the same sample provided the 21 T cell receptor beta chains below, sequenced in a study of blood T cell repertoires in COVID-19. TCRdb's copy holds only in-frame clones and misses some; the assay was immunoSEQ multiplex PCR. Of 110,000 to 150,000 clones listed, around 82% are singletons. Sample: peripheral blood. The receptors originated from a human donor in a cohort sampled during active COVID-19.

The chain combines TRBV11-3 with TRBJ1-1; 8 bases are shared with TRBD1. V lost 5 bases and J lost 2; bases outside the gene matches: 4. CDR1 is SGHNT, CDR2 YENEEA, per germline. The CDR3 has 14 residues. This CDR3 reads CASSPGQGNTEAFF. The CDR3 nucleotides read TGTGCCAGCAGCCCTGGACAGGGAAACACTGAAGCTTTCTTT.

The chain uses TRBV6-5 and TRBJ1-1; the match to TRBD1 covers 7 bases. CDR1 is MNHEY, CDR2 SVGAGI, per germline. V was clipped by 8 bases and J by 4 bases; unmatched bases: 4. This CDR3 contains 12 residues. The CDR3 DNA reads TGTGCCAGCGTCTACAGGGGCACTGAAGCTTTCTTT. Protein sequence: CASVYRGTEAFF.

The rearrangement links TRBV28 to TRBJ1-2; 8 nucleotides agree with TRBD1. V lost 5 bases and J lost 10; bases outside the gene matches: 15. The CDR3 is 15 amino acids. Germline V lookup: CDR1 MDHEN, CDR2 SYDVKM. DNA of the CDR3: TGTGCCAGCAGTACCCCGGACAGGGACTTTCGGGACTACACCTTC. Its translation is CASSTPDRDFRDYTF.

The chain carries TRBV4-1 and TRBJ2-2, with 7 bases lining up with TRBD1. CDR3 length: 15 amino acids. Unmatched junction bases numbered 7, after V lost 4 bases and J lost 5 bases. The germline V gene encodes CDR1 MGHRA and CDR2 YSYEKL. Here the CDR3 DNA reads TGCGCCAGCAGCCTCCGGGACAGTAGAACCGGGGAGCTGTTTTTT. It translates to CASSLRDSRTGELFF.

A single count supports this clone. The gene calls are TRBV19 and TRBJ1-4; 8 positions agree with TRBD1. This CDR3 comprises 15 residues. With 3 bases clipped from V and 8 bases from J, the junction kept 8 bases outside the gene matches. Germline V lookup: CDR1 LNHDA, CDR2 SQIVND (reference sequence). The DNA for the CDR3 is TGTGCCAGTAGTATGAGGGACAGGAGTGACGAAAAACTGTTTTTT. This sequence encodes CASSMRDRSDEKLFF.

With respect to this clone: At the DNA level, this CDR3 is encoded by other sequences in the same sample as well. The V and J genes are TRBV5-1 and TRBJ1-2; the D gene is possibly TRBD1 (6 bases). Germline CDR1 SGHRS, CDR2 YFSETQ. CDR3 length: 13 amino acids. V lost 4 bases and J lost 1, with 8 bases in between. CDR3 nucleotides: TGCGCCAGCAGCCCGGACAGTAACTATGGCTACACCTTC. This gives the protein CASSPDSNYGYTF.

This chain links TRBV3-1 (or the pseudogene TRBV3-2) with TRBJ1-6; D is possibly TRBD1 (5 bases). Germline CDR1 LGHDT, CDR2 YNNKEL (reference sequence). With 1 base removed from V and 3 bases from J, the gap between germline ends came to 10 bases. This CDR3 is built from 16 residues. The chain's CDR3 is CASSQAPGHYNSPLHF. In nucleotides, the CDR3 is TGTGCCAGCAGCCAAGCCCCTGGACACTATAATTCACCCCTCCACTTT.

The chain uses TRBV5-1 and TRBJ2-3; TRBD2 aligns across 9 bases. Germline loops: CDR1 SGHRS, CDR2 YFSETQ. The CDR3 spans 15 residues. Losses at the gene ends were 7 bases for V and 5 bases for J; bases not matched to a gene: 11. In nucleotides, the CDR3 is TGCGCCAGCTCCCCTCAGCGGGGGGCGGGAGATACGCAGTATTTT. It codes for CASSPQRGAGDTQYF.

The rearrangement uses TRBV12-3 or TRBV12-4 and TRBJ1-2; TRBD1 might be the D (5 bases). Trimming stripped 7 bases from V and 6 bases from J, with 15 bases between. There are 13 residues in the CDR3. The CDR3, as DNA: TGTGCCAGCACCCAATGGGCAGGGAATGGCTACACCTTC. Its protein product is CASTQWAGNGYTF.

This clone appeared once. The V call is TRBV25-1, the J call TRBJ2-3; perhaps TRBD2 as D (6 bases). CDR3 length equals 13 residues. V was shortened by 7 bases and J by 3 bases, with 11 bases between the two germline ends. Looked up from germline, CDR1 is MGHDK and CDR2 is SYGVNS. The CDR3 DNA reads TGTGCCAGCAAGATGGGGGGTACAGATACGCAGTATTTT. Protein product: CASKMGGTDTQYF. The full variable domain, its missing parts supplied by reference TRBV25-1 and TRBJ2-3, is EADIYQTPRYLVIGTGKKITLECSQTMGHDKMYWYQQDPGMELHLIHYSYGVNSTEKGDLSSESTVSRIRTEHFPLTLESARPSHTSQYLCASKMGGTDTQYFGPGTRLTVL.

The V call is TRBV9, the J call TRBJ1-1; a weak D match, TRBD1 (6 bases). The V gene lost 3 bases and the J gene lost 1 base, with 10 bases spanning the gap. The CDR3 spans 14 residues. The germline gives CDR1 SGDLS, CDR2 YYNGEE. The DNA for the CDR3 is TGTGCCAGCAGCGCCCGGACAGCGAACACTGAAGCTTTCTTT. As protein: CASSARTANTEAFF.

The V call is TRBV5-1, the J call TRBJ1-4, with 11 bases lining up with TRBD1. The CDR3 contains 16 residues. CDR1 is SGHRS, CDR2 YFSETQ, per germline. The trim removed 5 bases at V and 7 bases at J, leaving 10 bases unmatched. CDR3 protein: CASRQGTGGSGEKLFF. The CDR3 DNA is TGCGCCAGCAGACAAGGGACAGGGGGTTCGGGTGAAAAACTGTTTTTT.

This chain joins TRBV18 and TRBJ2-7, with 7 positions matching TRBD1. V lost 0 bases to trimming and J lost 7 bases; unmatched junction nucleotides: 6. Per germline, CDR1 KGHSH and CDR2 LQKENI. The CDR3 extends over 14 amino acids. The CDR3 region is CASSPPQGVGEQYF. The CDR3 DNA is TGTGCCAGCTCACCACCTCAGGGGGTGGGTGAGCAGTACTTC.

The sample holds a few counts of this clone. The J gene is TRBJ2-2, the V gene TRBV5-4, with TRBD1 identical over 7 bases. CDR3 length: 14 amino acids. Unmatched junction bases numbered 8, after V lost 4 bases and J lost 8 bases. Per germline, CDR1 SGHNT and CDR2 YYREEE (reference sequence). In nucleotides, the CDR3 is TGTGCCAGCAGCCTTAGACAGGGTACAGGGGAGCTGTTTTTT. Protein: CASSLRQGTGELFF.

The V and J genes are TRBV7-9 and TRBJ1-4; possible D gene TRBD1, 5 bases. V was cut by 3 bases and J by 3 bases, with 11 bases left in between. The germline V gene has CDR1 SEHNR and CDR2 FQNEAQ (reference sequence). The CDR3 consists of 15 residues. The DNA of the CDR3 is TGTGCCAGCAGCTTCTCCGCAGGGTCTAATGAAAAACTGTTTTTT. Translating it yields CASSFSAGSNEKLFF.

The V gene is TRBV19, the J gene TRBJ2-1; weak D call: TRBD1 (6 bases). Trimming pared 6 bases from V and 4 bases from J, leaving 13 bases between. CDR1 and CDR2 from the germline V gene are LNHDA and SQIVND (reference sequence). This CDR3 contains 14 residues. CDR3 DNA sequence: TGTGCCAGTAGCCCCCGGGACACGTACAATGAGCAGTTCTTC. Residues: CASSPRDTYNEQFF.

The chain links TRBV7-3 to TRBJ2-3; 13 nucleotides line up with TRBD2. The CDR3 runs to 19 residues. After removal of 5 bases from V and 0 bases from J, the junction contained 11 bases not matched to a gene. CDR1 is SGHTA, CDR2 FQGTGA, per germline. CDR3 sequence reads: CASSTRTSGGPSSTDTQYF. Here the CDR3 DNA reads TGTGCCAGCAGCACCCGGACTAGCGGGGGTCCATCCAGCACAGATACGCAGTATTTT.

The V and J genes are TRBV5-1 and TRBJ1-4; D gene unclear. This CDR3 has 13 amino acids. Trimming stripped 5 bases from V and 7 bases from J, with 12 bases between. In germline, CDR1 is SGHRS, CDR2 YFSETQ. Here the CDR3 reads CASSSVGSEKLFF. For the CDR3, the DNA is TGCGCCAGCAGTTCGGTGGGGAGTGAAAAACTGTTTTTT.

This chain links TRBV6-5 with TRBJ2-2; D possibly corresponds to TRBD2 (5 bases). Germline V gene lookup returns CDR1 MNHEY and CDR2 SVGAGI. V was clipped by 2 bases and J by 3 bases, with 7 bases between them. CDR3 size: 14 residues. CDR3 sequence (DNA): TGTGCCAGCAGTTACACCGGGGACACCGGGGAGCTGTTTTTT. Amino acids: CASSYTGDTGELFF.

The V and J genes are TRBV19 and TRBJ1-6, with D possibly matching TRBD1 (5 bases). The CDR3 length is 14 residues. Germline loops: CDR1 LNHDA, CDR2 SQIVND (reference sequence). The V end lost 7 bases, the J end lost 7 bases, and 14 bases lay between the germline ends. The CDR3 DNA reads TGTGCCAGTACCTACCAGGGTGGGAATTCACCCCTCCACTTT. Amino acid sequence: CASTYQGGNSPLHF.

This clone occurred many times. The CDR3 region is CASSFDRDPHEQYF. CDR3 sequence (DNA): TGTGCCAGCAGCTTTGACAGGGATCCCCACGAGCAGTACTTC. The genes are TRBV5-6 and TRBJ2-7; 7 bases fit TRBD1. The germline gives CDR1 SGHDT, CDR2 YYEEEE. The CDR3 has 14 residues. With V trimmed by 2 bases and J by 5 bases, 7 bases remained unmatched. Together with reference TRBV5-6 and TRBJ2-7, the CDR3 gives the full variable domain: DAGVTQSPTHLIKTRGQQVTLRCSPKSGHDTVSWYQQALGQGPQFIFQYYEEEERQRGNFPDRFSGHQFPNYSSELNVNALLLGDSALYLCASSFDRDPHEQYFGPGTRLTVT.